The TCR beta chain under discussion was sequenced for a study of T cells in Graves' hyperthyroidism and ophthalmopathy (dated by TCRdb to the late 2010s). Regarding the research as a whole: Peripheral blood was collected at initial diagnosis, before any treatment. For training and testing, the 100 or so patients in the discovery cohort were randomly divided in a 7:3 ratio. After sampling, hyperthyroidism patients received methimazole starting at 30 mg daily, and ophthalmopathy patients received high-dose intravenous methylprednisolone. TCR V-J signatures able to tell the groups apart were searched for in a discovery cohort of approximately 95 patients, of whom approximately 40 had Graves' ophthalmopathy and around 57 had stable Graves' hyperthyroidism. TCR Vbeta CDR3 sequencing of 120 to 150 peripheral blood samples (43 ophthalmopathy, 75 hyperthyroidism and 17 progressor patients) is reported in the paper. Whether ophthalmopathy could be predicted prospectively was tested in an independent validation cohort made up of roughly 19 hyperthyroidism patients plus 17 patients who later progressed to ophthalmopathy. The study also compared thyroid tissue and blood T-cell repertoires from about six Graves' hyperthyroidism patients.

Measured from the cysteine to the phenylalanine, the CDR3 is 15 residues long. Of the read, only the CDR3 DNA is kept; its 45 bases are in frame from base 1. Relative to germline, V is 1 base shorter and J is 0 bases shorter, with 9 bases between their ends. The germline V gene encodes CDR1 MNHEY and CDR2 SMNVEV (reference sequence). This clonotype was detected many times. Its specific antigen is unknown. Per-base qualities were not stored, and no clone one base away is much larger. Amplification of TCR beta CDR3 regions was carried out from RNA transcripts. The first round of RT-PCR for the TCR CDR3 was performed with the HTBI primer set and the Qiagen OneStep RT-PCR kit. Libraries were constructed in a second round of multiplex PCR, after which size selection and purification were performed. Paired-end sequencing of the libraries was performed with 100 bp reads on an Illumina HiSeq2000. The study's processing was this. SOAPnuke was used to process the raw data, removing reads that contained adapters or uncalled bases, had a mean Phred below 15, or lacked an exact match to the constant primer or identifier. COPE v1.2.5 was used to merge high-quality paired reads, and clonotypes were defined as unique nucleotide sequences. MiTCR v1.1 was used to align the clonotypes against IMGT TRBV, TRBD and TRBJ reference segments. Only V-J combinations with frequency above 0.0001, covering 99% to 99.2% of repertoires, were analysed. The TCS score was defined as F50 (clonal expansion) divided by E x V (chaos), with BLOSUM62-based TCRdist calculated between CDR3 peptides within each V-J. Welch's t-statistics and random forest reduced fewer than 600 V-J features to fewer than 15, which were used in a naive Bayes classifier (R e1071). TCRdb applied fastp at Q25 and MiXCR to the public reads, then kept only in-frame beta chains. When rows share a CDR3 protein, they turn into one entry using the most common DNA and genes. The authors' filters were not applied to this entry. This sample is represented by under 350,000 distinct CDR3 sequences; 15% to 20% of them were singletons. The ten largest account for just over 55% of the sample.

Moderately to severely active disease, a Clinical Activity Score of at least 3, a NOSPECS grade of at least 4, and a duration under 3 months were present in ophthalmopathy patients. Patients with uncontrolled infections, other autoimmune diseases, pregnancy or lactation were excluded. Clinical symptoms, serum thyroxine and TRAb, thyroid ultrasound, and orbital computed tomography formed the basis for the diagnoses. PBMCs were separated from 10 ml of fresh peripheral blood using Ficoll-Paque density gradient centrifugation. Trizol reagent was used to extract total RNA, and RNA quality was then checked on an Agilent 2100 Bioanalyzer. Findings and caveats that apply to the study as a whole: During validation, the model predicted progression to ophthalmopathy a median of approximately six months ahead of onset, with 70.59% sensitivity and about 72% specificity. Most expanded thyroid clonotypes (frequency above 0.001) were also detected in blood, a finding suggesting that blood repertoires may reflect thyroid immune responses. A 13 V-J signature model separated ophthalmopathy from stable hyperthyroidism, with about 88% sensitivity and approximately 81% specificity in cross-validation and 80%/75% in testing. No statistical method was used to fix the sample size in advance, and group allocation was not hidden from the investigators.

The TCR comes from an older woman with Graves' ophthalmopathy. Source material: blood. The V gene is TRBV27 and the J gene is TRBJ1-1, with the identity of the D gene unclear. The sequenced DNA: TGTGCCAGCAGTTTATATCCAGGACTGAACACTGAAGCTTTCTTT. This encodes CASSLYPGLNTEAFF.